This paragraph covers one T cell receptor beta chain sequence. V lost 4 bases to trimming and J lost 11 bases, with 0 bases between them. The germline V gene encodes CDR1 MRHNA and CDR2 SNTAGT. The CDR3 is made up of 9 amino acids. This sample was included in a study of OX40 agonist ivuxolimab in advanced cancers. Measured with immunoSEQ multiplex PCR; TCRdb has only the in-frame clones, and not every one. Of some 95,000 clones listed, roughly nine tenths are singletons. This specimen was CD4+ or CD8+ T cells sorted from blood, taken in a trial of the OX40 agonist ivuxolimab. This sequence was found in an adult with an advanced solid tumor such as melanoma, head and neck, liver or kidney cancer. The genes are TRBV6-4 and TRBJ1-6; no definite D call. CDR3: CASSAPLHF. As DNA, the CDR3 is TGTGCCAGCAGTGCACCCCTCCACTTT.